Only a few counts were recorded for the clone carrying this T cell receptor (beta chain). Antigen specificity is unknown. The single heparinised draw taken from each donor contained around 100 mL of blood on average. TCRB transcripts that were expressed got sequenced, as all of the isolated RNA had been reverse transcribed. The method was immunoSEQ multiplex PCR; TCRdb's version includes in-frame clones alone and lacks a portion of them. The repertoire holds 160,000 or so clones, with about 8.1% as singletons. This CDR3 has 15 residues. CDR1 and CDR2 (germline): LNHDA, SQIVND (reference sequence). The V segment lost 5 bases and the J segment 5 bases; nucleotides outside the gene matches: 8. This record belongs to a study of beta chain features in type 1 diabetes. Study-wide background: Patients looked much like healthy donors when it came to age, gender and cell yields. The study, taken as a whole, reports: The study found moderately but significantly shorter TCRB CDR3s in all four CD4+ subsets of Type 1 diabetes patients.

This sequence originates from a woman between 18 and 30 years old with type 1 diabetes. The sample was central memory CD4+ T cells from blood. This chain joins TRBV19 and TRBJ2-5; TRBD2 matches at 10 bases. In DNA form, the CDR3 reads TGTGCCAGTAGTGGTAGCGGGGGGAAATGGGAGACCCAGTACTTC. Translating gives CASSGSGGKWETQYF.